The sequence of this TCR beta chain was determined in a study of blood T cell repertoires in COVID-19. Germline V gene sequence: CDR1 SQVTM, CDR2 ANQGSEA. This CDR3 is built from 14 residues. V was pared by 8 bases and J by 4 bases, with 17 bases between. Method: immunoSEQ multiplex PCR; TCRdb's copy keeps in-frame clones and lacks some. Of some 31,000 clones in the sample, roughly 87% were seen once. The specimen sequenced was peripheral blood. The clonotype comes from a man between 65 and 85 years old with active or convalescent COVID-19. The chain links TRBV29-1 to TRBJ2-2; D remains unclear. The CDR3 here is CSTRDHYSTGELFF. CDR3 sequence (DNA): TGCAGCACGCGCGACCACTATAGCACCGGGGAGCTGTTTTTT.